The 4 T cell receptor beta chains reported below all come from one sample, sequenced in a study of T cell responses to AZD1222 COVID-19 vaccine. Assay used: immunoSEQ multiplex PCR; TCRdb lists only in-frame clones, some missing. Among around 100,000 clones, almost 85% were seen once, and the ten largest hold more than 15%. The sequences come from peripheral blood, collected on day 0 of AZD1222 vaccination. The receptors shown here come from an adult in good health.

This clone has more than one count but fewer than ten. The chain employs TRBV5-1 and TRBJ2-1; 8 nucleotides align to TRBD2. CDR3 length: 16 residues. V shed 4 bases and J 5 bases; nucleotides not matched to a gene: 11. Germline loops: CDR1 SGHRS, CDR2 YFSETQ. CDR3 DNA: TGCGCCAGCAGCACGATACCCAGCGGGGGACACAATGAGCAGTTCTTC. This encodes CASSTIPSGGHNEQFF.

This sequence joins TRBV3-1 (or the pseudogene TRBV3-2) and TRBJ2-1, with D possibly being TRBD1 (6 bases). The CDR3 has 16 amino acids. Trimming left V 3 bases short and J 3 bases short, with 15 bases between. Germline values: CDR1 LGHDT, CDR2 YNNKEL (reference sequence). DNA of the CDR3: TGTGCCAGCAGCCATGAGGACAGAACTATCTACAATGAGCAGTTCTTC. Residues: CASSHEDRTIYNEQFF.

The gene calls are TRBV2 and TRBJ2-7, with 9 nucleotides matching TRBD1. The CDR3 length is 15 residues. Germline V gene lookup returns CDR1 SNHLY and CDR2 FYNNEI. The junction had 14 bases not matched to a gene; V was cut back by 6 bases and J by 8 bases. Here the CDR3 reads CASSNPGGQGWKQYF. The CDR3 DNA sequence: TGTGCCAGCAGCAACCCCGGGGGACAGGGCTGGAAGCAGTACTTC.

The chain uses TRBV9 and TRBJ1-2, with D unclear. The CDR3 loop spans 18 amino acids. V was pared by 1 base and J by 7 bases, with 26 bases between. Germline CDR1 is SGDLS and CDR2 is YYNGEE. The CDR3 bases are TGTGCCAGCAGCGTAAACCATGGTCCGGTGACCTTAGGGCGTGGCTACACCTTC. Translating it yields CASSVNHGPVTLGRGYTF.